This note documents a single T cell receptor beta chain sequence. The sample holds a few counts of this clone. This receptor's antigen is unknown. No base-level quality is on record; no much larger clone is a single base apart. Library preparation was by the immunoSEQ multiplex PCR assay. For the multiplex PCR, a mixture combining 60 forward primers for TCR Vbeta segments and 13 reverse primers for TCR Jbeta segments was used. The CDR3 region of rearranged TCR beta genes was amplified from genomic DNA by a multiplex PCR assay. The Illumina HiSeq System was used to sequence the amplified TCR beta libraries as 87-base-pair reads. The original methods were these. In a later analysis, tens of millions of unique TCR beta chains were counted across the 650 to 700 repertoires, and around 11 million of these chains were shared by at least two donors. To remove PCR and sequencing errors, raw reads were error-corrected and collapsed into unique sequences using a nearest-neighbor algorithm that merged closely related sequences. Alignment of CDR3 sequences to IMGT reference sequences was used to assign V, D and J gene segments. For a sequence to be retained, at least a six-nucleotide match to both a V gene segment and a J gene segment was required. A rearrangement was called productive if the CDR3 had no stop codons and remained in frame with V and J, and every other rearrangement was called non-productive. Following IMGT convention, CDR3 was defined as the stretch from the second conserved V-encoded cysteine up to the conserved J-encoded phenylalanine. The earlier analysis of about 500 of the donors excluded sequences that lacked an unambiguous match to a single V gene segment. In an earlier analysis of some 590 of the donors, a V segment was called functional when productive rearrangements were above 56.7%, and segregating when the standard deviation between donors exceeded 5%. A statistical classification framework was developed to diagnose cytomegalovirus status using the catalog of TCR beta chain sequences. V and J gene assignment, in a later analysis, came from comparing TCR nucleotide sequences with IMGT/GENE-DB human TR gene sequences. In a later analysis, CDR3 sequences and most-parsimonious VDJ recombination scenarios were assigned using the TCRdist pipeline. In a later analysis, each TCR beta chain was defined by its CDR3 amino acid sequence together with its V-gene family, and reads lacking a unique V-gene family were excluded. A later analysis removed over 500 highly shared, low-generation-probability nucleotide sequences to deal with suspected cross-contamination and a sequencing artifact. In a later analysis, a clonal expansion index for each public chain was calculated from normalized within-repertoire ranks of inferred template counts. In a later analysis, generation probabilities were computed with a VDJ recombination model fitted to out-of-frame rearrangements, and the resulting probabilities were checked against IGoR. A later analysis scored TCR-TCR, TCR-HLA and TCR-CMV co-occurrence with hypergeometric tests, applying a repertoire-size bias correction to TCR pairs. In a later analysis, false discovery rates were estimated by permuting HLA or CMV assignments 20 times. In a later analysis, co-occurring TCRs were grouped using DBSCAN, with TCRdist sequence similarity added in when clustering inside HLA-allele-positive subsets. For co-occurrence clustering, repertoires with fewer than 30,000 or more than 120,000 public chains were excluded, along with five repertoires with anomalous nucleotide sharing. In its TCRdb copy, this immuneACCESS table keeps in-frame sequences only and misses some clones. Where compared with another copy, unresolved V genes explain less than half of these, and the others have no known cause. V, J and clone size derive from that table, while D and trimming were established from the DNA sequence. The sample records about 140,000 clones, approximately 10% of which are singletons. Jointly, the top ten make up about 7.5% of the sample.

Trimming removed 6 bases from V and 5 bases from J; the gene matches leave 3 bases unexplained. From a lookup of the germline V gene, CDR1 and CDR2 are KGHSH and LQKENI. Its CDR3 holds 12 amino acids, cysteine through phenylalanine. Of the read, only the CDR3 DNA is kept; its 36 bases are in frame from base 1. The sample is drawn from a study of cytomegalovirus exposure and HLA in healthy donors (dated by TCRdb to 2015 to 2018). Background on the whole study: An earlier analysis of some 600 of the donors reported 276 Gb of sequence data and approximately 120 million unique TCR beta sequences obtained from 180 million or so T cells. Of the approximately 400 genotyped donors, about 84% fell in the genetic ancestry cluster associated with self-reported Caucasian donors. Every discovery cohort repertoire had been produced on one sequencing platform. A later analysis re-examined previously published TCR beta repertoires from several hundred donors and added high-resolution HLA genotyping to investigate patterns of TCR occurrence. HLA typing covered class I and class II loci at four-digit resolution. Five DR-DQ haplotypes were treated as single units for association and clustering because of strong linkage in the cohort. In an earlier analysis of roughly 600 of the donors, high-throughput TCR beta sequencing was used to judge whether each TCR beta V gene segment behaved as functional or pseudogenic. The study was designed to test whether signatures of past pathogen exposure could be identified by cataloging public T cell receptors. Genome-wide SNP genotypes for about three fifths of the roughly 670 donors were used in a later genetic analysis, which treated that subset as a discovery cohort. Among around 400 genotyped donors of the cohort, an average of approximately 220,000 unique TCR beta nucleotide sequences was sequenced per donor, of which roughly 17% were non-productive. Along with the approximately 650-subject first cohort, a separate validation cohort of over a hundred different subjects was used. The number of typed donors differed by locus: about 620-630 for A, B, C, DRB1 and DQB1; some 540 for DQA1; roughly 600 for DPA1; and about 470 for DPB1. The study profiled the T cell repertoires of hundreds of subjects by immunosequencing and related them to cytomegalovirus serostatus. High-throughput TCR immunosequencing, statistical association of individual TCRs with disease status, and machine learning were combined to predict cytomegalovirus infection status. Donor age, sex, ethnicity and CMV serostatus were collected together with the repertoire data. About 300 gigabases of sequencing data and tens of millions of unique TCR sequences were included in an early release covering about 600 HLA-typed donors. The later analysis used no new phenotypic data to find candidate immune exposures, relying instead on TCR beta sequences and their occurrence across donors.

The cohort comprised approximately 700 healthy bone marrow donors. Cohort members were all nominally healthy when sampled, although unrecorded immune exposures were likely present. The donor was CMV seropositive and belonged to the group of about 290 seropositive cohort members. Every donor gave a peripheral blood sample, and the peripheral blood mononuclear cells from that sample were used for TCR beta sequencing. Genomic DNA was extracted from the blood cell samples with the Qiagen DNeasy Blood Extraction Kit. General findings and caveats noted by the study authors: Compared with equally common non-associated chains, HLA-associated TCR beta chains in a later analysis were more clonally expanded and had lower generation probabilities. Linkage disequilibrium might explain the correlated functional status among segregating V segments, but an unknown experimental factor could not be excluded. Because HLA typing was unavailable for some donors at each locus, only the typed subset was used in association tests. The sequencing pipeline was judged likely to have produced a cluster of highly shared sequence variants as a technical artifact. Most TCR sequences were seen in very few donors, while some public TCRs were found in many individuals. In a later genetic analysis, fewer N-insertions in productive TCRs were reported among donors in an Asian-associated ancestry cluster than the 666-donor mean. In a later analysis, the rate of TCR association differed among HLA loci, with DRB1 alleles having the most associated TCRs and HLA-C alleles having the fewest. Presence/absence analyses assumed roughly uniform sequencing depth across donors, an assumption that may not hold. The study gave a list of about 150 TCR beta chains associated with cytomegalovirus. The classifier was reported to diagnose cytomegalovirus status with high specificity and sensitivity in both the original cohort and the validation cohort. Some IMGT-functional V segments, including TRBV6-2 and TRBV6-3, could not be told apart with the 87-base-pair reads, so those segments were excluded. When HLA alleles, especially DR and DQ, strongly co-occurred, attributing TCR associations to individual alleles was difficult. Roughly 17 rarely observed V segments, including chromosome 9 orphons, were excluded from the earlier analysis of approximately 500 of the donors because counts were too low. In a later analysis, 16,951 TCR beta sequences were associated with specific HLA alleles at a false discovery rate of 0.05. The cohort was sequenced for TCR beta chains only, and without alpha or paired-chain data the features that could be detected were limited. In a later genetic analysis, a missense DCLRE1C variant was associated with V-gene and J-gene trimming of TCR beta chains, and the association was replicated in an independent cohort. A few of the identified cytomegalovirus-associated TCR beta chains were confirmed in vitro to be specific for cytomegalovirus antigens. The authors suggested that the approach could potentially be generalized to other disease states and immunological phenotypes. A further reported finding was that TCR beta sequences accurately predicted the HLA-A and HLA-B alleles for most subjects in the first cohort. In an earlier analysis of about 600 of the donors, most TCR beta V segments appeared in productive rearrangements about 87% or about 30% of the time, broadly matching IMGT annotations. In a later analysis, most CMV-associated TCR beta chains were found to appear HLA-restricted, with HLA associations seemingly driven largely by CMV exposure. For the cohort, immune exposure information was limited to CMV serostatus. A later analysis reported that several top co-occurrence clusters appeared linked to parvovirus B19, influenza, CMV and Epstein-Barr virus.

The receptor chain draws on TRBV18 and TRBJ2-7; the central 8 bases match TRBD1. The sequenced sample was PBMCs. The clonotype was recovered from a woman in her forties in good health and CMV-seropositive. The CDR3 protein is CASSRDRNEQYF. The DNA sequence is TGTGCCAGCTCCCGGGACAGGAACGAGCAGTACTTC.